This T cell receptor (beta chain) was observed in a study of blood T cell repertoires in COVID-19. Study context: Samples representing acute and convalescent COVID-19 were sourced from the United States, Italy and Spain.

Per the germline V gene, CDR1 is LNHNV and CDR2 is YYDKDF (reference sequence). The CDR3 contains 15 residues. J gave up 5 bases and V 2 bases, and 3 bases lay outside the gene matches. Original data processing: Amplification with reference gene primers provided the estimates of nucleated cell counts. Profiling relied on immunoSEQ multiplex PCR, and the TCRdb table lists in-frame clones only, not all of them. Clone size and the V and J calls come from that table; the DNA yielded D and trimming. The sample consists of approximately 110,000 clones, 88% of them appearing once. This chain links TRBV15 with TRBJ1-6, with 7 bases identical to TRBD1. The TCR sequence derives from a woman between 45 and 60 years old with active or convalescent COVID-19. Input material: peripheral blood. The CDR3 DNA is TGTGCCACCAGCAGAAACAGGGGTCATAATTCACCCCTCCACTTT. Protein product: CATSRNRGHNSPLHF.